Below are 16 T cell receptor beta chains sequenced from a single sample in a study of cytomegalovirus exposure and HLA in healthy donors. It was with 60 Vbeta and 13 Jbeta primers that the PCR ran. This table comes from immunoSEQ multiplex PCR, and its TCRdb copy is limited to in-frame clones, with some not included. Altogether over 150,000 clones are present, 75% to 85% being singletons, with the ten largest covering approximately 6.5%. Source material: PBMCs. The receptors shown here come from a woman between 50 and 59 years old in good health and CMV-seropositive.

This chain links TRBV6-6 with TRBJ2-3; D perhaps matches TRBD2 (5 bases). Germline CDR1 reads MNHNY; CDR2 reads SVGAGI (reference sequence). V gave up 9 bases and J gave up 4 bases, with 14 bases separating them. This CDR3 spans 13 amino acids. The CDR3 DNA is TGTGCCAGTCGACGGCGGGCGGCAGATACGCAGTATTTT. Translating it yields CASRRRAADTQYF.

V gene TRBV27 combines with J gene TRBJ2-1; 9 bases line up with TRBD2. The CDR3 loop spans 12 amino acids. The junction had 9 bases not matched to a gene; V was cut back by 5 bases and J by 16 bases. Germline V gene lookup returns CDR1 MNHEY and CDR2 SMNVEV (reference sequence). The CDR3 loop reads CASSGAGTSNFF. The CDR3 nucleotides read TGTGCCAGCAGTGGGGCCGGGACTAGCAACTTCTTC.

This rearrangement joins TRBV19 to TRBJ1-4; 11 bases align to TRBD1. V was pared by 5 bases and J by 0 bases, with 5 bases of the junction left unmatched. The CDR3 extends over 17 amino acids. Germline-derived CDR1 and CDR2 are LNHDA and SQIVND (reference sequence). The CDR3 DNA sequence: TGTGCCAGTAGTCAGCCGGGACAGGGGGCAACTAATGAAAAACTGTTTTTT. Translation gives CASSQPGQGATNEKLFF.

The J gene is TRBJ1-5, the V gene TRBV28; TRBD1 matches at 7 bases. This CDR3 region has 18 residues. Germline assignment: CDR1 MDHEN and CDR2 SYDVKM. V lost 4 bases, J lost 0 bases, and 12 bases stayed unmatched. The CDR3 here is CASSSGQPHLYSNQPQHF. DNA of the CDR3: TGTGCCAGCAGTTCGGGACAGCCTCACCTTTATAGCAATCAGCCCCAGCATTTT.

This sequence joins TRBV11-2 and TRBJ1-3; D gene unclear. V was pared by 1 base and J by 1 base, with 14 bases between. This CDR3 comprises 17 residues. Germline V gene data show CDR1 as SGHAT and CDR2 as FQNNGV. The CDR3 DNA reads as TGTGCCAGCAGCTTAGCTGGTAGTCTGATTTCTGGAAACACCATATATTTT. It translates to CASSLAGSLISGNTIYF.

The V and J genes are TRBV7-8 and TRBJ2-1; the D gene is possibly TRBD2 (5 bases). CDR3 size: 15 residues. Looked up from germline, CDR1 is SGHVS and CDR2 is FQNEAQ. V gave up 7 bases and J gave up 2 bases, with 15 bases separating them. Written as DNA, the CDR3 is TGTGCCAGCACAATGAGGGAGACGACCTACAATGAGCAGTTCTTC. Protein: CASTMRETTYNEQFF.

The chain joins TRBV6-5 to TRBJ1-2, with D maybe TRBD1 (5 bases). Germline-derived CDR1 and CDR2 are MNHEY and SVGAGI. This CDR3 has 14 residues. Trimming shortened V by 6 bases and J by 10 bases, and 21 bases separated the two germline ends. CDR3: CASSRGGASGDYTF. The CDR3 coding sequence is TGTGCCAGCAGCCGGGGGGGAGCCTCTGGAGACTACACCTTC.

The rearrangement uses TRBV5-1 and TRBJ1-3; the D is unclear. Germline V gene sequence: CDR1 SGHRS, CDR2 YFSETQ. CDR3 size: 17 residues. V was cut by 2 bases and J by 0 bases, with 15 bases left in between. The CDR3 spells CASSFQTVGHSGNTIYF. The CDR3, as DNA: TGCGCCAGCAGCTTCCAGACTGTGGGTCACTCTGGAAACACCATATATTTT.

The rearrangement uses TRBV10-3 and TRBJ2-2, with D maybe TRBD1 (6 bases). This CDR3 region has 14 residues. The germline V gene encodes CDR1 ENHRY and CDR2 SYGVKD. Trimming took off 3 bases at V and 7 bases at J, with 12 bases between the two ends. The CDR3 bases are TGTGCCATCAGTGAACAGGGATCGTACGGGGAGCTGTTTTTT. Protein sequence: CAISEQGSYGELFF.

The chain employs TRBV29-1 and TRBJ1-5; D gene ambiguous. Germline CDR1 reads SQVTM; CDR2 reads ANQGSEA. This CDR3 spans 14 amino acids. The ends were cut back, 4 bases at V and 2 bases at J, with 12 bases in the middle. CDR3 sequence: CSVAIFPGNQPQHF. CDR3 DNA sequence: TGCAGCGTTGCTATTTTCCCGGGCAATCAGCCCCAGCATTTT.

As DNA, the CDR3 is TGTGCCACCCAACAAGGGGAGGATCAGCCCCAGCATTTT. Protein sequence: CATQQGEDQPQHF. V gene TRBV10-3 combines with J gene TRBJ1-5, with a possible D match to TRBD1 (5 bases). The ends were cut back, 10 bases at V and 5 bases at J, with 15 bases in the middle. The CDR3 has 13 residues. CDR1 is ENHRY, CDR2 SYGVKD, per germline.

This sequence joins TRBV6-5 and TRBJ1-3; D is uncertain. Germline CDR1 reads MNHEY; CDR2 reads SVGAGI. Trimming removed 5 bases at V and 4 bases at J, with 15 bases between. The CDR3 consists of 15 residues. The CDR3 loop is CASSVAGPLGNTIYF. DNA of the CDR3: TGTGCCAGCAGTGTTGCGGGTCCCCTCGGAAACACCATATATTTT.

This sequence joins TRBV19 and TRBJ1-5; possibly TRBD1 for D (5 bases). CDR1 LNHDA and CDR2 SQIVND come from the germline V gene (reference sequence). Trimming pared 3 bases from V and 2 bases from J, leaving 8 bases between. This CDR3 has 14 amino acids. The CDR3 DNA sequence: TGTGCCAGTAGTATTTGGGGCGGCAATCAGCCCCAGCATTTT. Translated: CASSIWGGNQPQHF.

This rearrangement joins TRBV11-1 to TRBJ1-3; D is unclear. Germline values: CDR1 SGHAT, CDR2 FQDESV (reference sequence). The germline V and J ends were trimmed by 4 bases and 9 bases, with 13 bases remaining between them. The CDR3 is made up of 13 amino acids. The CDR3 bases are TGTGCCAGCAGCTCCTACGCAAGCGGCACCATATATTTT. It yields the protein CASSSYASGTIYF.

The chain joins TRBV7-9 to TRBJ2-3, with TRBD1 matching 7 bases. This CDR3 contains 13 residues. J gave up 1 base and V 8 bases, and 3 bases lay outside the gene matches. The V gene's germline CDR1 is SEHNR and CDR2 FQNEAQ (reference sequence). CDR3 DNA sequence: TGTGCCAGCCGAACAGGGGGCACAGATACGCAGTATTTT. Encoded protein: CASRTGGTDTQYF. The entire variable domain, with the rest obtained from reference TRBV7-9 and TRBJ2-3, is as follows: DTGVSQNPRHKITKRGQNVTFRCDPISEHNRLYWYRQTLGQGPEFLTYFQNEAQLEKSRLLSDRFSAERPKGSFSTLEIQRTEQGDSAMYLCASRTGGTDTQYFGPGTRLTVL.

The chain recombines TRBV7-9 with TRBJ2-1, with 9 nucleotides matching TRBD2. The V gene's germline CDR1 is SEHNR and CDR2 FQNEAQ (reference sequence). V trimming: 1 base; J trimming: 12 bases; junction bases outside the gene matches: 13. The CDR3 has 16 residues. The CDR3 region is CASSLDIAGVVISQFF. The CDR3 DNA is TGTGCCAGCAGCTTAGATATAGCGGGAGTGGTTATCTCGCAGTTCTTC.